This T cell receptor (beta chain) was retrieved from a study of PD-1 blockade in classical Hodgkin lymphoma. With regard to this clone: Its antigen is undetermined.

The V gene lost 3 bases and the J gene lost 6 bases, with 15 bases spanning the gap. Germline CDR1 SQVTM, CDR2 ANQGSEA. The CDR3 contains 14 residues. Whole-study findings and limits: Baseline diversity in complete responders resembled that of newly diagnosed patients.

Every patient relapsed after autologous stem cell transplantation, and brentuximab vedotin exposure varied. The table came from immunoSEQ multiplex PCR; TCRdb's copy has only in-frame clones and leaves some out. Among approximately 17,000 clones listed, 80% to 85% were seen once. The source material was peripheral blood mononuclear cells (PBMCs), sampled at baseline. The sequence was collected from a human donor with classical Hodgkin lymphoma. This chain links TRBV29-1 with TRBJ2-1; D is unclear. CDR3 in DNA: TGCAGCGTTGATGTTTTTCTTGGAACCAATGAGCAGTTCTTC. It translates to CSVDVFLGTNEQFF.